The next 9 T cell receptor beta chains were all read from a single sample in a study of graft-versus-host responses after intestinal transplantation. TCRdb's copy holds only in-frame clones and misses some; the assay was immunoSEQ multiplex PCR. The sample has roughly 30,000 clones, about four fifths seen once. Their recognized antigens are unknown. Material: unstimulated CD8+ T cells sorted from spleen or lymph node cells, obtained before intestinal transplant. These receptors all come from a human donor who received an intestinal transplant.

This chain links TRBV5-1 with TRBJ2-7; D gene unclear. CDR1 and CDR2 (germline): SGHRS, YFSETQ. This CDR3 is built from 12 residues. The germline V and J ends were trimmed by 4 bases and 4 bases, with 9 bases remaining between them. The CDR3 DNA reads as TGCGCCAGCAGCCTAGACCGATACGAGCAGTACTTC. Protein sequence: CASSLDRYEQYF.

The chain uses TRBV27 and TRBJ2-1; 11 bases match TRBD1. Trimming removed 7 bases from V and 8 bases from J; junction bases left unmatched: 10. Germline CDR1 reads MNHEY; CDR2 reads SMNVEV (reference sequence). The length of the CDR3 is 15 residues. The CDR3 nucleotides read TGTGCCAGCAAGAGGGGGACAGGGGGGAGAGATGAGCAGTTCTTC. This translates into CASKRGTGGRDEQFF.

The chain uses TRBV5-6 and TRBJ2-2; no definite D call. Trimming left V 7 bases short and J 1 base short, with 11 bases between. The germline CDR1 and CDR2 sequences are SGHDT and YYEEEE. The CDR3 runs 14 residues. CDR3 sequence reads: CASAPTRNTGELFF. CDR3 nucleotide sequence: TGTGCCAGCGCCCCGACTCGGAACACCGGGGAGCTGTTTTTT.

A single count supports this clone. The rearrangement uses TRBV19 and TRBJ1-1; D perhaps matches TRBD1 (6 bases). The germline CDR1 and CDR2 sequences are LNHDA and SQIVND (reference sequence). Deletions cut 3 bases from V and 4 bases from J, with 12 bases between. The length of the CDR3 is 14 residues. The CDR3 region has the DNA TGTGCCAGTAGTATGGGGGGGGGCGCCACTGAAGCTTTCTTT. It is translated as CASSMGGGATEAFF.

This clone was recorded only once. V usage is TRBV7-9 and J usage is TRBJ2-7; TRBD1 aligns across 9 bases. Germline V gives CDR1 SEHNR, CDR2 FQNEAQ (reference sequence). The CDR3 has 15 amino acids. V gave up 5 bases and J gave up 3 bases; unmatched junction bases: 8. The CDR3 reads CASSPGQGRFYEQYF. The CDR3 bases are TGTGCCAGCAGCCCCGGACAGGGGAGGTTCTACGAGCAGTACTTC.

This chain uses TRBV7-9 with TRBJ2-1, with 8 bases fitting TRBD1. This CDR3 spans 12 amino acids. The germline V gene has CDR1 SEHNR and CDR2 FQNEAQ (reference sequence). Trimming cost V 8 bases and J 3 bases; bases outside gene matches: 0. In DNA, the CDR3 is TGTGCCAGCGGACAGGGCTACAATGAGCAGTTCTTC. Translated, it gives CASGQGYNEQFF.

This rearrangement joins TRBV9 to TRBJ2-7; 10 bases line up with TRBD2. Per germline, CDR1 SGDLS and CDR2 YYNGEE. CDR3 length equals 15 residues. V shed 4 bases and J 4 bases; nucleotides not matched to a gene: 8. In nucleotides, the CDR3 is TGTGCCAGCAGCCCAGGACTAGCGGCAGATTACGAGCAGTACTTC. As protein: CASSPGLAADYEQYF. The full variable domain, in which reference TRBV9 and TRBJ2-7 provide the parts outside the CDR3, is DSGVTQTPKHLITATGQRVTLRCSPRSGDLSVYWYQQSLDQGLQFLIQYYNGEERAKGNILERFSAQQFPDLHSELNLSSLELGDSALYFCASSPGLAADYEQYFGPGTRLTVT.

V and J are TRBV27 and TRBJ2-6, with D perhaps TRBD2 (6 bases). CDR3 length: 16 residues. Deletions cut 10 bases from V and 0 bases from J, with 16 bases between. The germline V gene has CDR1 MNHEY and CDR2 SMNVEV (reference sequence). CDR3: CATSGGAFSGANVLTF. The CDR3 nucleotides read TGTGCCACTTCAGGAGGGGCTTTCTCTGGGGCCAACGTCCTGACTTTC.

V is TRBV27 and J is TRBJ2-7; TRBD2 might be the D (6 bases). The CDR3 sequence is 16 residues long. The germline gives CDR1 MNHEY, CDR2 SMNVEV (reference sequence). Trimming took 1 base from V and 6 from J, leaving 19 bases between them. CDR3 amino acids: CASSLFTGLPISEQYF. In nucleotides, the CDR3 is TGTGCCAGCAGTTTATTCACGGGACTTCCTATCTCCGAGCAGTACTTC.